The 21 T cell receptor beta chains in this list originate from one sample, sequenced in a study of response to subunit inactivated influenza vaccine (dated by TCRdb to the late 2010s). Preparation of the library involved RT-PCR. TCRdb shows the sequencer as Illumina HiSeq 2500. TCRdb trimmed the raw reads at Q25, called clones with MiXCR and kept productive beta chains. Every distinct CDR3 protein forms one entry, paired with its most common genes and DNA. In this sample the table shows 650,000 to 850,000 distinct CDR3 sequences, approximately 15% of which occur a single time. The ten largest make up around 6.5% of the sample. The input for sequencing was PBMCs from blood, taken about 14 days before vaccination. Receptor source: a man aged 50-59 years who received an inactivated influenza vaccine. Donor details come from another sample of the same person, matched by shared clones.

The chain carries TRBV6-5 and TRBJ2-5, with 12 bases fitting TRBD2. Germline V gives CDR1 MNHEY, CDR2 SVGAGI. The V and J ends lost 0 bases and 0 bases, in that order; junction bases with no gene match: 8. The CDR3 runs 19 residues. The CDR3: CASSYSVSSGRAYQETQYF. The CDR3 coding sequence is TGTGCCAGCAGTTACTCCGTGTCTAGCGGGAGGGCTTACCAAGAGACCCAGTACTTC.

The sample holds a few counts of this clonotype. The J gene is TRBJ2-3, the V gene TRBV5-4, with D tentatively TRBD2 (6 bases). V dropped 5 bases and J dropped 2 bases, with 12 bases sitting between them. CDR3 length equals 14 residues. Germline CDR1 is SGHNT and CDR2 is YYREEE (reference sequence). CDR3 nucleotide sequence: TGTGCCAGCAGGCCTGGGGGGAACACAGATACGCAGTATTTT. This codes for CASRPGGNTDTQYF.

This clonotype was seen a few times. This chain links TRBV29-1 with TRBJ2-3, with no clear D. The CDR3 runs to 14 residues. Trimming shortened V by 1 base and J by 2 bases, and 10 bases separated the two germline ends. From germline, CDR1 is SQVTM and CDR2 ANQGSEA. CDR3 protein: CSVEVASHTDTQYF. The CDR3 bases are TGCAGCGTTGAAGTCGCGAGTCACACAGATACGCAGTATTTT.

This clonotype was counted at least ten times. The CDR3 sequence: CSARGVAPSTDTQYF. In DNA, the CDR3 is TGCAGTGCTAGAGGTGTAGCGCCGAGCACAGATACGCAGTATTTT. The V gene is TRBV20-1, the J gene TRBJ2-3; TRBD2 might be the D (5 bases). This CDR3 contains 15 residues. Trimming stripped 1 base from V and 0 bases from J, with 11 bases between. Looked up from germline, CDR1 is DFQATT and CDR2 is SNEGSKA (reference sequence).

CDR3: CASSQAGLAGAGDTQYF. Written as DNA, the CDR3 is TGTGCCAGCAGCCAAGCGGGACTAGCGGGAGCTGGAGATACGCAGTATTTT. V and J are TRBV4-2 and TRBJ2-3; 14 nucleotides match TRBD2. This CDR3 comprises 17 residues. Per the germline V gene, CDR1 is LGHNA and CDR2 is YNFKEQ. Trimming at V came to 1 base and at J to 5 bases, leaving 5 bases not matched to a gene.

This clonotype occurred a few times. CDR3 sequence: CASSGRAPGVTEAFF. Written as DNA, the CDR3 is TGTGCCAGTTCGGGGCGGGCACCTGGCGTCACTGAAGCTTTCTTT. The chain recombines TRBV6-1 with TRBJ1-1, with a weak D call TRBD1 (5 bases). The CDR3 totals 15 residues. Trimming pared 9 bases from V and 4 bases from J, leaving 21 bases between. CDR1 MNHNS and CDR2 SASEGT come from the germline V gene.

V and J are TRBV24-1 and TRBJ2-1; possible D gene TRBD2, 6 bases. V lost 3 bases and J lost 6, with 8 bases in between. Germline V gene lookup returns CDR1 KGHDR and CDR2 SFDVKD. The CDR3 is 13 amino acids. CDR3 bases: TGTGCCACCAGTGATGGGGGGATCAATGAGCAGTTCTTC. This gives the protein CATSDGGINEQFF.

The chain has TRBV25-1 and TRBJ2-1, with 9 nucleotides matching TRBD2. The germline V gene encodes CDR1 MGHDK and CDR2 SYGVNS. The CDR3 extends over 15 amino acids. J lost 5 bases, V lost 3 bases, and 5 bases had no gene match. The DNA for the CDR3 is TGTGCCAGCAGTGAGACTAGCGGTTTAAACAATGAGCAGTTCTTC. This translates into CASSETSGLNNEQFF.

This clonotype was counted a few times. This chain joins TRBV10-2 and TRBJ1-1; a possible D gene is TRBD1 (6 bases). The CDR3 totals 10 residues. Trimming stripped 8 bases from V and 8 bases from J, with 9 bases between. Germline CDR1 is WSHSY and CDR2 is SAAADI. The CDR3 loop is CASLTGEAFF. The CDR3 DNA reads TGCGCCAGCTTGACAGGAGAAGCTTTCTTT.

The chain carries TRBV6-1 and TRBJ2-2; TRBD1 matches at 7 bases. Germline values: CDR1 MNHNS, CDR2 SASEGT. The J segment lost 4 bases and the V segment lost 6 bases, leaving 8 bases of the junction unmatched. The CDR3 totals 15 residues. CDR3 nucleotide sequence: TGTGCCAGCAGACAACAGGGGCGGAGCACCGGGGAGCTGTTTTTT. Amino acids: CASRQQGRSTGELFF.

This clonotype appeared a few times. The genes are TRBV27 and TRBJ2-7; 8 bases are shared with TRBD1. Trimming at V came to 1 base and at J to 2 bases, leaving 1 base not matched to a gene. Germline V gene lookup returns CDR1 MNHEY and CDR2 SMNVEV (reference sequence). The CDR3 length is 14 residues. In nucleotides, the CDR3 is TGTGCCAGCAGTTTATGGGACAGGACCTACGAGCAGTACTTC. It translates to CASSLWDRTYEQYF.

This chain connects TRBV7-2 to TRBJ1-5; 7 bases are a match to TRBD1. The V segment lost 2 bases and the J segment 1 base; nucleotides outside the gene matches: 2. The CDR3 runs 15 residues. Per the germline V gene, CDR1 is SGHTA and CDR2 is FQGNSA. The CDR3 nucleotides read TGTGCCAGCAGCTTATGGACAGGCAGCAATCAGCCCCAGCATTTT. This gives the protein CASSLWTGSNQPQHF.

A few counts support this clonotype. The chain links TRBV12-3 or TRBV12-4 to TRBJ2-4; 8 bases fit TRBD2. This CDR3 has 16 residues. Trimming took 7 bases from V and 8 from J; bases not matched to a gene: 16. The CDR3 protein is CASTSETGLAVDIQYF. CDR3 sequence (DNA): TGTGCCAGCACCTCCGAAACCGGACTAGCCGTTGACATTCAGTACTTC.

This clonotype has only a few counts. The rearrangement links TRBV4-3 to TRBJ1-5; tentatively, D is TRBD1 (5 bases). The CDR3 has 15 residues. V lost 1 base and J lost 6, with 13 bases in between. Germline loops: CDR1 LGHNA, CDR2 YSLEER. The CDR3 here is CASSQGVRGGQPQHF. The CDR3 DNA reads as TGCGCCAGCAGCCAAGGGGTAAGGGGTGGTCAGCCCCAGCATTTT.

This clonotype was seen more than once but under ten times. V usage is TRBV6-5 and J usage is TRBJ2-7; 12 bases are a match to TRBD2. Germline V gene sequence: CDR1 MNHEY, CDR2 SVGAGI. The CDR3 covers 15 residues. V lost 7 bases, J lost 1 base, and 5 bases stayed unmatched. This CDR3 is CASIMTSGGSYEQYF. CDR3 sequence (DNA): TGTGCCAGCATTATGACTAGCGGGGGATCCTACGAGCAGTACTTC.

This clonotype appeared a few times. This chain uses TRBV6-2 or TRBV6-3 with TRBJ2-1; possible D gene TRBD1, 5 bases. This CDR3 has 16 residues. Germline CDR1 is MNHEY and CDR2 is SVGEGT. Trimming shortened V by 9 bases and J by 7 bases, and 25 bases separated the two germline ends. CDR3 coding DNA: TGTGCCAGTCGCCAACCACCTCAGGGCTCTTCAAATGAGCAGTTCTTC. The encoded protein is CASRQPPQGSSNEQFF.

This clonotype was detected only a few times. The V gene is TRBV20-1, the J gene TRBJ2-7, with 14 bases that match TRBD2. Germline V CDR1 and CDR2: DFQATT, SNEGSKA (reference sequence). V lost 6 bases to trimming and J lost 5 bases; unmatched junction nucleotides: 6. This CDR3 has 14 amino acids. CDR3 nucleotide sequence: TGCAGTGCAAGACTAGCGGGAGGGCCGAACGAGCAGTACTTC. Amino acid sequence: CSARLAGGPNEQYF.

At least ten counts were recorded for this clonotype. The J gene is TRBJ1-4, the V gene TRBV20-1; tentative D call: TRBD1 (6 bases). The CDR3 contains 14 residues. Trimming stripped 2 bases from V and 0 bases from J, with 7 bases between. Germline V gene lookup returns CDR1 DFQATT and CDR2 SNEGSKA (reference sequence). CDR3 coding DNA: TGCAGTGCTAGAAACAGGGCAACTAATGAAAAACTGTTTTTT. Protein: CSARNRATNEKLFF.

V is TRBV20-1 and J is TRBJ2-1; 14 positions agree with TRBD2. This CDR3 contains 13 residues. Looked up from germline, CDR1 is DFQATT and CDR2 is SNEGSKA (reference sequence). The CDR3 region is CIGTSGSFDEQFF. CDR3 DNA sequence: TGCATCGGGACTAGCGGGAGTTTCGATGAGCAGTTCTTC.

There are a few counts of this clonotype. This chain links TRBV10-2 with TRBJ2-7; 9 bases match TRBD2. The germline CDR1 and CDR2 sequences are WSHSY and SAAADI. The CDR3 covers 13 residues. With 7 bases clipped from V and 3 bases from J, the junction kept 4 bases outside the gene matches. CDR3 in amino acids: CASNSGGIYEQYF. For the CDR3, the DNA is TGCGCCAGCAATAGCGGGGGTATCTACGAGCAGTACTTC.

This clonotype was seen ten or more times. This chain links TRBV12-3 or TRBV12-4 with TRBJ1-4; no reliable D call. V was shortened by 7 bases and J by 8 bases, with 14 bases between the two germline ends. There are 13 residues in the CDR3. The CDR3 loop reads CASIRTLGEKLFF. In DNA, the CDR3 is TGTGCCAGCATCCGGACCCTGGGGGAAAAACTGTTTTTT.